This record covers a single T cell receptor (beta chain). This sample is drawn from a study of blood T cells in healthy people across ages. CDR1 SGDLS and CDR2 YYNGEE come from the germline V gene. This CDR3 spans 12 amino acids. V dropped 7 bases and J dropped 6 bases, with 12 bases sitting between them. Together with a sample-barcoded 5' primer, a J-beta primer mix was included in a second PCR lasting about 7 to 11 cycles. A 12-random-nucleotide template-switch adaptor tagged each cDNA molecule. TCRdb reprocessed the 5' RACE reads with MiXCR, giving one entry per CDR3 protein. In the table there are 1 million to 1.2 million distinct CDR3 sequences, under 40% of which are singletons.

This sequence was found in a man between 18 and 35 years old in good health. Input material: blood. This sequence joins TRBV9 and TRBJ2-3; D is possibly TRBD2 (5 bases). CDR3 sequence reads: CASGRPGDTQYF. CDR3 DNA sequence: TGTGCCAGCGGGAGACCGGGGGATACGCAGTATTTT.